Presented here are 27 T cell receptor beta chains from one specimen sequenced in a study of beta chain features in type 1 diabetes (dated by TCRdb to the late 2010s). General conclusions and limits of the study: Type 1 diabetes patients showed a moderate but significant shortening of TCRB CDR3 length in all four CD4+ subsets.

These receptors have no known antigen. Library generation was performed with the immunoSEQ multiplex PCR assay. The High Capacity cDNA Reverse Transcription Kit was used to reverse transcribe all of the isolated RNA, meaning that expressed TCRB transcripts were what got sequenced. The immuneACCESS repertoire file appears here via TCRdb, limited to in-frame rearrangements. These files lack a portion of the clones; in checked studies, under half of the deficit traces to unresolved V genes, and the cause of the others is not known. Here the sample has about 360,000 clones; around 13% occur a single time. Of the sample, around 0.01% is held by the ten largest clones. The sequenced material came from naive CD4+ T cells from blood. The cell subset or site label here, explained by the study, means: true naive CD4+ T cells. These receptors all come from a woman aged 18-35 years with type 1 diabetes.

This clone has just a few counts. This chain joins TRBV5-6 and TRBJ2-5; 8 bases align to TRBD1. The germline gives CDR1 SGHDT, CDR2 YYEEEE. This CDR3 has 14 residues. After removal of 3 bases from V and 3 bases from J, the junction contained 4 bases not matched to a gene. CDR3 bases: TGTGCCAGCAGCTACCGGACAGGGAAAGAGACCCAGTACTTC. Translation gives CASSYRTGKETQYF.

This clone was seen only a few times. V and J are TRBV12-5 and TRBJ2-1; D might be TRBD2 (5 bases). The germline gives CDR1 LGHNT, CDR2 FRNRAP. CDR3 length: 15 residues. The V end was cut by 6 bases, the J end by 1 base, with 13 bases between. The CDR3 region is CASGGWSGSYNEQFF. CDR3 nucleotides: TGTGCTAGTGGCGGATGGAGCGGATCCTACAATGAGCAGTTCTTC.

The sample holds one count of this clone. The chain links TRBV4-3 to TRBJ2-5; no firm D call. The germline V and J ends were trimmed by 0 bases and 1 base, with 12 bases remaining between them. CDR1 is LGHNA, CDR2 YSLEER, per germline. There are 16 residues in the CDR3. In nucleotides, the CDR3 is TGCGCCAGCAGCCAAGATCTTACAGCCCGCCAAGAGACCCAGTACTTC. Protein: CASSQDLTARQETQYF.

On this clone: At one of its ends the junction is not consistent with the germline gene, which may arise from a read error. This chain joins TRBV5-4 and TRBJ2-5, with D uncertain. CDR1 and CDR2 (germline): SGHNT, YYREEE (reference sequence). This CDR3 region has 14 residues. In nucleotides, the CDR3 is TGCGCCAGCAGCCAAGATCCTAGAGGAGAGACCCAGTACTTC. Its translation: CASSQDPRGETQYF.

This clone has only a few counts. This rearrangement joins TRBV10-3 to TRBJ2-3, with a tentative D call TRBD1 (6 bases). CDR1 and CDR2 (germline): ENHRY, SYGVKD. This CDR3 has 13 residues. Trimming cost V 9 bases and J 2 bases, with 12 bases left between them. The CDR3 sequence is CAIGGRNTDTQYF. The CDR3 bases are TGTGCCATTGGGGGCCGAAACACAGATACGCAGTATTTT.

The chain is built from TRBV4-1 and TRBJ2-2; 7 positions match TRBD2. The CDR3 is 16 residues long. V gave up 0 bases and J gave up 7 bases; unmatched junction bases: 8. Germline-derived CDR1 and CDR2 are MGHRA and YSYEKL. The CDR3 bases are TGCGCCAGCAGCCAAGATCGGTCTAGCGGAGACGGGGAGCTGTTTTTT. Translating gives CASSQDRSSGDGELFF.

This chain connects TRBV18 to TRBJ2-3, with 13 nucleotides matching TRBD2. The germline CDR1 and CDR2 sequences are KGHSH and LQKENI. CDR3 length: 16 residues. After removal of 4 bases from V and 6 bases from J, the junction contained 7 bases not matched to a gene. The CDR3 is CASSLGGLAGADTQYF. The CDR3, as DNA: TGTGCCAGCTCACTCGGAGGACTAGCGGGAGCTGATACGCAGTATTTT. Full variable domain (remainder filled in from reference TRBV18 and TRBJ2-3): NAGVMQNPRHLVRRRGQEARLRCSPMKGHSHVYWYRQLPEEGLKFMVYLQKENIIDESGMPKERFSAEFPKEGPSILRIQQVVRGDSAAYFCASSLGGLAGADTQYFGPGTRLTVL.

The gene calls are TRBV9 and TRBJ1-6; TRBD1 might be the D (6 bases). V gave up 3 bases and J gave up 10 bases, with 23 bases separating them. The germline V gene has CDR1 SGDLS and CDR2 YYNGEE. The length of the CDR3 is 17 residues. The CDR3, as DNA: TGTGCCAGCAGCGCCCAAAGGACGCGAAAGGGGGAATCACCCCTCCACTTT. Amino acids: CASSAQRTRKGESPLHF. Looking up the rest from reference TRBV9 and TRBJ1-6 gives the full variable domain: DSGVTQTPKHLITATGQRVTLRCSPRSGDLSVYWYQQSLDQGLQFLIQYYNGEERAKGNILERFSAQQFPDLHSELNLSSLELGDSALYFCASSAQRTRKGESPLHFGNGTRLTVT.

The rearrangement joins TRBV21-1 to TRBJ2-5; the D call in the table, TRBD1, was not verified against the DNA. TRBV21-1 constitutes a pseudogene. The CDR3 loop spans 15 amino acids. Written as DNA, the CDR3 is TGTGCCAGCTCTTATTCGGGACAGGGGCAAGAGACCCAGTACTTC. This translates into CASSYSGQGQETQYF.

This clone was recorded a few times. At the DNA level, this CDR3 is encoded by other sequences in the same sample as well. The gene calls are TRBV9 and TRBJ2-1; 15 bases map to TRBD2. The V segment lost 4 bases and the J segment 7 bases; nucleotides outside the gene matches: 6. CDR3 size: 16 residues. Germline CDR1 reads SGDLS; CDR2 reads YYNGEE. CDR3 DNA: TGTGCCAGCAGCCCCCCCGGGACTAGCGGGAGGAATGAGCAGTTCTTC. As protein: CASSPPGTSGRNEQFF.

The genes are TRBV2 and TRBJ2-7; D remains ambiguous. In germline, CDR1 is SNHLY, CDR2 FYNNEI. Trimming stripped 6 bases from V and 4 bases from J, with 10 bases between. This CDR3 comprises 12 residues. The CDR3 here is CASREQIYEQYF. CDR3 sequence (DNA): TGTGCCAGCAGAGAACAAATTTACGAGCAGTACTTC.

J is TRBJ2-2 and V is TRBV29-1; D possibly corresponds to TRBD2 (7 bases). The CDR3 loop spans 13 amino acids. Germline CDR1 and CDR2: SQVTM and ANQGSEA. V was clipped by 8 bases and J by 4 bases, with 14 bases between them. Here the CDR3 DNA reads TGCAGCTTGGGGGGGGCGACCACCGGGGAGCTGTTTTTT. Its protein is CSLGGATTGELFF.

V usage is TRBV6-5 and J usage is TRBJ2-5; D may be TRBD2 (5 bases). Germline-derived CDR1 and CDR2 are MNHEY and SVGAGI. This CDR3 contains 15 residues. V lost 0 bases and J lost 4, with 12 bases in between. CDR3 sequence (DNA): TGTGCCAGCAGTTACTCTCCGGGGATCGGAGAGACCCAGTACTTC. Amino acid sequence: CASSYSPGIGETQYF.

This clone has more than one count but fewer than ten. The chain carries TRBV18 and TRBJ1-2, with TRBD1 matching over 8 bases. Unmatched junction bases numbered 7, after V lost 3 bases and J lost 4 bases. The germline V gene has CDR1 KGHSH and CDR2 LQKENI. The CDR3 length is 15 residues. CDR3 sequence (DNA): TGTGCCAGCTCACCTACGGGACAGGAAACCTATGGCTACACCTTC. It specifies CASSPTGQETYGYTF. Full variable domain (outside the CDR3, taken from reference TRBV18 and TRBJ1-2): NAGVMQNPRHLVRRRGQEARLRCSPMKGHSHVYWYRQLPEEGLKFMVYLQKENIIDESGMPKERFSAEFPKEGPSILRIQQVVRGDSAAYFCASSPTGQETYGYTFGSGTRLTVV.

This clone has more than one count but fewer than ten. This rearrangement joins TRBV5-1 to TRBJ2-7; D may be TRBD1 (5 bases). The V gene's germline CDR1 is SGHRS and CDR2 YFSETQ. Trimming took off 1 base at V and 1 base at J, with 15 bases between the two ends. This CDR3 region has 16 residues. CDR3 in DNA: TGCGCCAGCAGCTTGTCAGGGCAGGGATATTCCTACGAGCAGTACTTC. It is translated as CASSLSGQGYSYEQYF.

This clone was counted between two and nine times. The CDR3 DNA reads as TGTGCCAGCAGCCAAGACTTGATTCGCGTCGGGGAGCTGTTTTTT. This sequence encodes CASSQDLIRVGELFF. J is TRBJ2-2 and V is TRBV14; D is unclear. In germline, CDR1 is SGHDN, CDR2 FVKESK. This CDR3 is 15 amino acids long. Between the trimmed V and J ends, which lost 0 bases and 7 bases, there was a span of 12 bases.

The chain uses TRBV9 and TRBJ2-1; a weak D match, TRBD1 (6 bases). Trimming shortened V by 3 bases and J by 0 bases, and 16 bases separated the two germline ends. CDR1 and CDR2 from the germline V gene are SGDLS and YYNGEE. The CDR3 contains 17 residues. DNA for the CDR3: TGTGCCAGCAGCGCTACAGGGATGGAGAGCTCCTACAATGAGCAGTTCTTC. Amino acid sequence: CASSATGMESSYNEQFF.

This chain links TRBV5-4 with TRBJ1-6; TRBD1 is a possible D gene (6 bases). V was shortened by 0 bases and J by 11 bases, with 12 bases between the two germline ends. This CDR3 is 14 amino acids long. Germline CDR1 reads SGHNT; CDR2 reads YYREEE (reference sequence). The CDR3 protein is CASSLDRDSTPLHF. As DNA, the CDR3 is TGTGCCAGCAGCTTGGACAGGGATAGTACACCCCTCCACTTT.

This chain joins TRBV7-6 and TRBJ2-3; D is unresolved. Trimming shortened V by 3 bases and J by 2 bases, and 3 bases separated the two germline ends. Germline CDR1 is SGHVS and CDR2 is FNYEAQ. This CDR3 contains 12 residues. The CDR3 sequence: CASSFITDTQYF. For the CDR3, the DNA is TGTGCCAGCAGCTTCATCACAGATACGCAGTATTTT.

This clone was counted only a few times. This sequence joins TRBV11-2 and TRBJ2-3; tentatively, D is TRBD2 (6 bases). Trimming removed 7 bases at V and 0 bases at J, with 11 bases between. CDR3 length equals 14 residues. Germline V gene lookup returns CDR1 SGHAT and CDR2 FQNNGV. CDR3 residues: CASKGLSSTDTQYF. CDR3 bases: TGTGCCAGCAAGGGACTTTCTAGCACAGATACGCAGTATTTT.

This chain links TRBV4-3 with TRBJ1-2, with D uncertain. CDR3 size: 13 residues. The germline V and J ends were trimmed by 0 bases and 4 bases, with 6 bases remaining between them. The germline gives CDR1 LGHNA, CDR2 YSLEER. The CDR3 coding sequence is TGCGCCAGCAGCCAAGACCCAGGCTATGGCTACACCTTC. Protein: CASSQDPGYGYTF.

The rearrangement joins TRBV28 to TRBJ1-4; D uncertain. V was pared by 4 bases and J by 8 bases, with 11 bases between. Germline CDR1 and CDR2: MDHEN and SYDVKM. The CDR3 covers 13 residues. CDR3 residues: CASSSRLREKLFF. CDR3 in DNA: TGTGCCAGCAGTTCAAGATTGAGGGAAAAACTGTTTTTT.

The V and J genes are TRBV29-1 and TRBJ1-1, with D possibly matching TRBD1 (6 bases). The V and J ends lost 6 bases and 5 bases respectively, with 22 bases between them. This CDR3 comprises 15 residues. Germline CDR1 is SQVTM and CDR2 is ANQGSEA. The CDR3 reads CSVQSLYREGTEAFF. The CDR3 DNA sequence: TGCAGCGTCCAAAGTCTTTACAGGGAGGGGACTGAAGCTTTCTTT.

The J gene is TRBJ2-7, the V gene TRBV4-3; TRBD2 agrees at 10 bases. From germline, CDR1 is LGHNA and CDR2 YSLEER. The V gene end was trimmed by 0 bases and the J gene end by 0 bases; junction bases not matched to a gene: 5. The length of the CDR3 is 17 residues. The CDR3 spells CASSQDLAGATSYEQYF. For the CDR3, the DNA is TGCGCCAGCAGCCAAGACCTAGCGGGAGCTACCTCCTACGAGCAGTACTTC.

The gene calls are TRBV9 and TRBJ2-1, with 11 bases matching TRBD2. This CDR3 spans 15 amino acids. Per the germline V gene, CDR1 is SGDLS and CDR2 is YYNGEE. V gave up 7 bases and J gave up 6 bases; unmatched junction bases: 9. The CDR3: CASGKGLADRNEQFF. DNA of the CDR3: TGTGCCAGCGGAAAGGGACTAGCGGATCGCAATGAGCAGTTCTTC. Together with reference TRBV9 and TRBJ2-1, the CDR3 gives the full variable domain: DSGVTQTPKHLITATGQRVTLRCSPRSGDLSVYWYQQSLDQGLQFLIQYYNGEERAKGNILERFSAQQFPDLHSELNLSSLELGDSALYFCASGKGLADRNEQFFGPGTRLTVL.

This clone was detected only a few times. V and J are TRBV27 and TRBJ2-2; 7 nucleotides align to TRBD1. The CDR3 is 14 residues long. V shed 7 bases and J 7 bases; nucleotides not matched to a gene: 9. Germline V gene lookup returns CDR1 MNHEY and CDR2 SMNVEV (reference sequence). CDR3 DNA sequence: TGTGCCAGCACACAGGGGCGGTTTGACGGGGAGCTGTTTTTT. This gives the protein CASTQGRFDGELFF.

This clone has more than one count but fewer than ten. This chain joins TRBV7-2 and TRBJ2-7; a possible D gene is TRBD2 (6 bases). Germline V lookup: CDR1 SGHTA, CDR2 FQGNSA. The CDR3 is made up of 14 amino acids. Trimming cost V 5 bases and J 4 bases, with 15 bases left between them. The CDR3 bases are TGTGCCAGCAGCCCCCCTAGCGCCCCTTACGAGCAGTACTTC. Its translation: CASSPPSAPYEQYF. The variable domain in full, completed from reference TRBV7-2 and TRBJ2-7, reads GAGVSQSPSNKVTEKGKDVELRCDPISGHTALYWYRQSLGQGLEFLIYFQGNSAPDKSGLPSDRFSAERTGGSVSTLTIQRTQQEDSAVYLCASSPPSAPYEQYFGPGTRLTVT.